Following are 13 T cell receptor beta chains from one sample sequenced in a study of blood T cells in healthy people across ages. Through a sample-barcoded 5' primer and a J-beta primer mix, a second PCR was run for roughly 7 to 12 cycles. TCRdb called the 5' RACE reads again in MiXCR, with one record for every CDR3 protein. The data hold 1.5 million to 2 million distinct CDR3 sequences, with just under 50% observed a single time. The specimen was blood. These receptors were collected from a woman aged 40-49 years in good health.

J is TRBJ2-3 and V is TRBV20-1; possible D gene TRBD2, 5 bases. V was clipped by 2 bases and J by 7 bases, with 13 bases between them. This CDR3 has 13 residues. CDR1 is DFQATT and CDR2 is SNEGSKA in the germline V gene (reference sequence). Here the CDR3 DNA reads TGCAGTGCTAGAACGGGGTTCAGGTATACGCAGTATTTT. Its protein product is CSARTGFRYTQYF.

A remark on this clonotype: Sequence at one end of the junction differs from germline and may be a read error. The CDR3 region has the DNA TGCGGCGTCGGACTAGCGGGGGACACAGATACGCAGTATTTT. Amino acids: CGVGLAGDTDTQYF. The rearrangement links TRBV29-1 to TRBJ2-3; 13 nucleotides match TRBD2. CDR1 and CDR2 from the germline V gene are SQVTM and ANQGSEA. This CDR3 comprises 14 residues.

This clonotype was observed a few times. The chain joins TRBV20-1 to TRBJ2-7; D possibly corresponds to TRBD2 (6 bases). Germline V lookup: CDR1 DFQATT, CDR2 SNEGSKA (reference sequence). Trimming took off 4 bases at V and 0 bases at J, with 16 bases between the two ends. The length of the CDR3 is 15 residues. DNA for the CDR3: TGCAGTGCTAAATCGGGAGAGCGTTACTCCTACGAGCAGTACTTC. Amino acid sequence: CSAKSGERYSYEQYF.

The chain links TRBV6-6 to TRBJ2-7; 7 bases align to TRBD2. There are 13 residues in the CDR3. The germline CDR1 and CDR2 sequences are MNHNY and SVGAGI (reference sequence). The CDR3 loop reads CTAAGELSYEQYF. The CDR3 nucleotides are TGTACCGCGGCGGGGGAGCTATCCTACGAGCAGTACTTC.

This clonotype has more than one count but fewer than ten. The V call is TRBV20-1, the J call TRBJ2-3; D tentatively reads TRBD1 or TRBD2 (5 bases each). Trimming cost V 6 bases and J 2 bases, with 15 bases left between them. This CDR3 is built from 14 residues. The V gene's germline CDR1 is DFQATT and CDR2 SNEGSKA (reference sequence). CDR3 residues: CSATRDLPTDTQYF. The CDR3 DNA is TGCAGTGCCACACGGGACCTCCCCACAGATACGCAGTATTTT.

This chain links TRBV7-9 with TRBJ1-2, with 11 nucleotides matching TRBD1. Germline assignment: CDR1 SEHNR and CDR2 FQNEAQ (reference sequence). This CDR3 has 15 amino acids. J gave up 7 bases and V 5 bases, and 9 bases lay outside the gene matches. The CDR3 region has the DNA TGTGCCAGCAGCCGCCGTTCGGGACAGGGGGTTGGCTACACCTTC. It codes for CASSRRSGQGVGYTF. The variable domain in full, completed from reference TRBV7-9 and TRBJ1-2, reads DTGVSQNPRHKITKRGQNVTFRCDPISEHNRLYWYRQTLGQGPEFLTYFQNEAQLEKSRLLSDRFSAERPKGSFSTLEIQRTEQGDSAMYLCASSRRSGQGVGYTFGSGTRLTVV.

The V gene is TRBV6-6, the J gene TRBJ2-7, with TRBD1 matching over 7 bases. The CDR3 consists of 15 residues. The V gene's germline CDR1 is MNHNY and CDR2 SVGAGI (reference sequence). V lost 6 bases and J lost 0; bases outside the gene matches: 8. The CDR3 DNA is TGTGCCAGCAGCCGGGACAGTGCAAGCTCCTACGAGCAGTACTTC. This sequence encodes CASSRDSASSYEQYF.

DNA for the CDR3: TGTGCCATCCCAGGGGGGGGAAGCAATCAGCCCCAGCATTTT. Translation: CAIPGGGSNQPQHF. The chain has TRBV28 and TRBJ1-5; 7 nucleotides line up with TRBD1. The length of the CDR3 is 14 residues. The V and J ends lost 10 bases and 1 base, in that order; junction bases with no gene match: 7. The germline V gene has CDR1 MDHEN and CDR2 SYDVKM.

V is TRBV6-1 and J is TRBJ2-2; TRBD2 aligns across 7 bases. In germline, CDR1 is MNHNS, CDR2 SASEGT. This CDR3 is built from 14 residues. V was pared by 4 bases and J by 3 bases, with 2 bases of the junction left unmatched. The CDR3 nucleotides are TGTGCCAGCAGTGGGGGGAGGGACACCGGGGAGCTGTTTTTT. Translation gives CASSGGRDTGELFF.

The V call is TRBV27, the J call TRBJ2-1; possibly TRBD2 for D (7 bases). The V and J ends lost 11 bases and 13 bases respectively, with 18 bases between them. Germline V gene data show CDR1 as MNHEY and CDR2 as SMNVEV (reference sequence). CDR3 length equals 11 residues. CDR3 loop: CAGGAHETQFF. The CDR3 DNA follows: TGTGCCGGGGGGGCGCACGAGACCCAGTTCTTC.

The chain is built from TRBV20-1 and TRBJ1-2; D not certain. The germline V gene has CDR1 DFQATT and CDR2 SNEGSKA (reference sequence). The germline V and J ends were trimmed by 0 bases and 6 bases, with 17 bases remaining between them. This CDR3 has 15 amino acids. CDR3 sequence reads: CSARDEEVASDGYTF. Written as DNA, the CDR3 is TGCAGTGCTAGAGATGAAGAGGTGGCGTCCGATGGCTACACCTTC.

The CDR3 nucleotides are TGCAGTGCCGGATCCGATCTGGCTAGTGAGCAGTTCTTC. This gives the protein CSAGSDLASEQFF. V usage is TRBV20-1 and J usage is TRBJ2-1; unclear D gene. Deletions cut 6 bases from V and 9 bases from J, with 18 bases between. The CDR3 spans 13 residues. Germline CDR1 and CDR2: DFQATT and SNEGSKA (reference sequence).

This clonotype turned up a few times. The chain has TRBV6-6 and TRBJ2-3, with TRBD1 matching 9 bases. The CDR3 is 14 amino acids. V shed 5 bases and J 7 bases; nucleotides not matched to a gene: 7. In germline, CDR1 is MNHNY, CDR2 SVGAGI (reference sequence). Written as DNA, the CDR3 is TGTGCCAGCAGTACCGGGACAGGGTGGTATACGCAGTATTTT. Its translation is CASSTGTGWYTQYF.